This T cell receptor beta chain was captured in a study of PD-1 blockade in classical Hodgkin lymphoma. Overall study: Patients received nivolumab 3 mg/kg intravenously every 2 weeks.

The V gene lost 0 bases and the J gene lost 0 bases, with 5 bases spanning the gap. Germline V gene lookup returns CDR1 SGHRS and CDR2 YFSETQ. CDR3 length: 14 amino acids. Sequencing used immunoSEQ multiplex PCR; TCRdb keeps in-frame clones, though not all of them. The sample has some 17,000 clones; around four fifths are singletons. Every one of the patients relapsed after autologous stem cell transplantation (brentuximab vedotin exposure was variable). From thawed PBMCs, CD4+ T cells were purified using magnetic negative selection. The source was CD4+ T cells from blood, collected at baseline. V is TRBV5-1 and J is TRBJ2-3; D gene unclear. This TCR came from a human donor with classical Hodgkin lymphoma. This CDR3 is CASSLALSTDTQYF. For the CDR3, the DNA is TGCGCCAGCAGCTTGGCCCTCAGCACAGATACGCAGTATTTT.